This T cell receptor beta chain was obtained from a study of T cells in Graves' hyperthyroidism and ophthalmopathy. General observations from the study: Peripheral blood also featured most of the thyroid clonotypes expanded above 0.001. For ophthalmopathy, model prediction preceded onset by a median about 6.2 months.

Patients aged 18 to 65 with hyperthyroidism were newly diagnosed, with duration under 2 months. Based on clinical symptoms, serum thyroxine and TRAb, thyroid ultrasound and orbital computed tomography, diagnoses were reached. This clonotype was found many times. Its antigen remains unknown. TCR beta CDR3 sequences were amplified from RNA transcripts. With the HTBI primer set, the TCR CDR3 went through a first round of RT-PCR. MiXCR was run by TCRdb on the multiplex PCR reads, yielding one entry per CDR3 protein. The sample records 96,000 or so distinct CDR3 sequences, roughly 56% being singletons. The CDR3 spans 15 residues. The V end was cut by 6 bases, the J end by 1 base, with 15 bases between. CDR1 and CDR2 from the germline V gene are SNHLY and FYNNEI.

The sequence was collected from a woman between 40 and 55 years old with Graves' hyperthyroidism. Source material: blood. The gene calls are TRBV2 and TRBJ1-1; D is unresolved. The CDR3 loop reads CASSEARPGNTEAFF. DNA for the CDR3: TGTGCCAGCAGCGAGGCCCGGCCCGGGAACACTGAAGCTTTCTTT.